This T cell receptor (beta chain) was recorded in a study of regulatory T cells in long-lasting Graves disease. Time point denoted: newly diagnosed GD, antithyroid drugs for less than 3 months. After RNA was extracted from PBMCs, the TCR library was made from it. Study results and limitations: Possibly, too few samples lowered accuracy.

This clonotype was recorded at least ten times. Its antigen remains unidentified. Germline assignment: CDR1 MNHNS and CDR2 SASEGT. V was cut by 3 bases and J by 3 bases, with 9 bases left in between. This CDR3 spans 13 amino acids. In building TCR beta libraries, iRepertoire HTBI primers were used together with Arm-PCR of CDR3 regions. TCRdb passed the multiplex PCR reads through MiXCR, listing each CDR3 protein once. The profile shows around 450,000 distinct CDR3 sequences, about 15% of them singletons. Separately, the same data were catalogued under a study of T cells in Graves' hyperthyroidism and ophthalmopathy.

The chain uses TRBV6-1 and TRBJ2-7; no firm D call. This receptor was taken from a woman under 40 with Graves disease. Source: peripheral blood mononuclear cells (PBMCs), taken at new diagnosis, from a patient treated with antithyroid drugs. CDR3 region: CASSEEASYEQYF. The CDR3 DNA is TGTGCCAGCAGTGAGGAAGCGAGCTACGAGCAGTACTTC.